The 18 T cell receptor beta chains below come from one sample, sequenced in a study of response to subunit inactivated influenza vaccine. TCRdb independently ran MiXCR on the RT-PCR reads; one entry per CDR3 protein. The data contain 450,000 to 600,000 distinct CDR3 sequences, less than 10% of them singletons. Sequenced material: PBMCs from blood, taken around 25 months after vaccination. The receptors were sampled from a man in his fifties or sixties who received an inactivated influenza vaccine.

This clonotype was seen many times. The chain joins TRBV14 to TRBJ2-2, with no clear D. The CDR3 is 15 amino acids. Germline V gene sequence: CDR1 SGHDN, CDR2 FVKESK. Trimming removed 0 bases from V and 3 bases from J, with 8 bases in between. CDR3 coding DNA: TGTGCCAGCAGCCAAGAGTTGGCATACACCGGGGAGCTGTTTTTT. This translates into CASSQELAYTGELFF.

The chain recombines TRBV27 with TRBJ2-7; D unclear. Germline V CDR1 and CDR2: MNHEY, SMNVEV (reference sequence). V gave up 8 bases and J gave up 0 bases, with 14 bases separating them. This CDR3 spans 14 amino acids. The CDR3 bases are TGTGCCAGCCGAATTGCGTGGAGCTCCTACGAGCAGTACTTC. Its translation: CASRIAWSSYEQYF.

The rearrangement uses TRBV5-6 and TRBJ1-2; the match to TRBD1 covers 8 bases. The CDR3 is 14 amino acids. V lost 4 bases, J lost 7 bases, and 9 bases stayed unmatched. The germline gives CDR1 SGHDT, CDR2 YYEEEE. The CDR3 region has the DNA TGTGCCAGCAGCCAAGGACAGGGTGTAGCTGGCTACACCTTC. Translating it yields CASSQGQGVAGYTF.

This clonotype showed up just a few times. The rearrangement links TRBV12-3 or TRBV12-4 to TRBJ1-1; D uncertain. The CDR3 is 10 residues long. Trimming removed 7 bases at V and 10 bases at J, with 10 bases between. The CDR3 nucleotides read TGTGCCAGCATTCGAGAGACAGCTTTCTTT. Its translation: CASIRETAFF.

The rearrangement links TRBV5-1 to TRBJ2-7; 7 nucleotides line up with TRBD2. There are 15 residues in the CDR3. CDR1 SGHRS and CDR2 YFSETQ come from the germline V gene. V shed 1 base, J shed 7 bases, and the junction held 11 bases outside the gene matches. CDR3 sequence (DNA): TGCGCCAGCAGCTTGCGGTCTAGCGGTAGCCGGGAGCAGTACTTC. Translating gives CASSLRSSGSREQYF. The full variable domain, rest sourced from reference TRBV5-1 and TRBJ2-7, is KAGVTQTPRYLIKTRGQQVTLSCSPISGHRSVSWYQQTPGQGLQFLFEYFSETQRNKGNFPGRFSGRQFSNSRSEMNVSTLELGDSALYLCASSLRSSGSREQYFGPGTRLTVT.

This chain uses TRBV20-1 with TRBJ2-1; TRBD2 aligns across 7 bases. J was trimmed by 7 bases and V by 4 bases; bases with no gene match: 10. Germline V gene data show CDR1 as DFQATT and CDR2 as SNEGSKA (reference sequence). This CDR3 contains 14 residues. CDR3 amino acids: CSATRAGVWNEQFF. CDR3 in DNA: TGCAGTGCTACAAGGGCGGGAGTGTGGAATGAGCAGTTCTTC.

This clonotype showed up just a few times. The V and J genes are TRBV12-3 or TRBV12-4 and TRBJ2-5, with 8 bases identical to TRBD2. J gave up 2 bases and V 5 bases, and 10 bases lay outside the gene matches. This CDR3 has 16 residues. The CDR3 region is CASSAQRGPGQETQYF. For the CDR3, the DNA is TGTGCCAGCAGTGCACAGCGGGGGCCTGGGCAAGAGACCCAGTACTTC.

This chain links TRBV20-1 with TRBJ2-7; D ambiguous. V lost 3 bases to trimming and J lost 4 bases, with 4 bases between them. Germline lookup yields CDR1 DFQATT and CDR2 SNEGSKA (reference sequence). The CDR3 totals 10 residues. The chain's CDR3 is CSASTYEQYF. The DNA for the CDR3 is TGCAGTGCTAGCACGTACGAGCAGTACTTC.

This clonotype was recorded a few times. The rearrangement uses TRBV2 and TRBJ2-1; a possible D gene is TRBD2 (6 bases). The CDR3 totals 12 residues. V dropped 5 bases and J dropped 9 bases, with 11 bases sitting between them. Germline CDR1 is SNHLY and CDR2 is FYNNEI. CDR3 nucleotides: TGTGCCAGCAGTAAATCCGGGAGTGAGCAGTTCTTC. It translates to CASSKSGSEQFF.

The chain combines TRBV11-2 with TRBJ2-7, with TRBD1 matching over 11 bases. The length of the CDR3 is 19 residues. The junction had 15 bases not matched to a gene; V was cut back by 5 bases and J by 0 bases. Germline V gene sequence: CDR1 SGHAT, CDR2 FQNNGV. The CDR3 coding sequence is TGTGCCAGCAGCGTAAAAGCCGGGACAGGGGGAGTTAGCTCCTACGAGCAGTACTTC. Its translation: CASSVKAGTGGVSSYEQYF.

This clonotype was detected many times. V is TRBV9 and J is TRBJ2-7, with TRBD2 matching over 16 bases. Germline CDR1 is SGDLS and CDR2 is YYNGEE. V lost 4 bases, J lost 1 base, and 8 bases stayed unmatched. CDR3 length equals 18 residues. The CDR3, as DNA: TGTGCCAGCAGCCCTGGGACTAGCGGGAGGGCCCTATCCTACGAGCAGTACTTC. This encodes CASSPGTSGRALSYEQYF.

Ten or more counts support this clonotype. The chain uses TRBV7-9 and TRBJ2-5; a weak D match, TRBD2 (5 bases). CDR1 and CDR2 from the germline V gene are SEHNR and FQNEAQ (reference sequence). Trimming removed 3 bases from V and 0 bases from J, with 17 bases in between. The CDR3 spans 17 residues. Written as DNA, the CDR3 is TGTGCCAGCAGCTTGGGCGGCTTTTGGGAGTACCAAGAGACCCAGTACTTC. Its translation is CASSLGGFWEYQETQYF.

V gene TRBV24-1 combines with J gene TRBJ2-2; no definite D call. Germline V gene data show CDR1 as KGHDR and CDR2 as SFDVKD. The ends were cut back, 3 bases at V and 0 bases at J, with 13 bases in the middle. CDR3 size: 17 residues. CDR3 loop: CATSDATIDTNTGELFF. CDR3 sequence (DNA): TGTGCCACCAGTGATGCGACGATAGATACGAACACCGGGGAGCTGTTTTTT.

The V and J genes are TRBV29-1 and TRBJ2-5, with D maybe TRBD1 (6 bases). V was cut by 7 bases and J by 1 base, with 10 bases left in between. The V gene's germline CDR1 is SQVTM and CDR2 ANQGSEA. The CDR3 is made up of 12 amino acids. As DNA, the CDR3 is TGCAGCGCGACAGGCCCCCAAGAGACCCAGTACTTC. It codes for CSATGPQETQYF.

This clonotype has a handful of counts. The V and J genes are TRBV6-2 or TRBV6-3 and TRBJ2-2; 9 positions agree with TRBD2. CDR3 length equals 15 residues. The germline CDR1 and CDR2 sequences are MNHEY and SVGEGT. The J segment lost 1 base and the V segment lost 8 bases, leaving 5 bases of the junction unmatched. In nucleotides, the CDR3 is TGTGCCAGCCCCGGGACTAGCTTGAACACCGGGGAGCTGTTTTTT. It codes for CASPGTSLNTGELFF.

This clonotype showed up just a few times. This chain joins TRBV11-1 and TRBJ2-7; the D gene is possibly TRBD2 (6 bases). V was trimmed by 5 bases and J by 6 bases, leaving 23 bases between them. Germline V CDR1 and CDR2: SGHAT, FQDESV (reference sequence). The CDR3 has 16 amino acids. Here the CDR3 DNA reads TGTGCCAGCAGCAAGAGGGTCGGAACAGGAGGGCGCGAGCAGTACTTC. It translates to CASSKRVGTGGREQYF.

At least ten counts were recorded for this clonotype. This chain uses TRBV2 with TRBJ1-1; tentative D call: TRBD1 (5 bases). Trimming cost V 4 bases and J 0 bases, with 12 bases left between them. The CDR3 sequence is 15 residues long. The germline V gene encodes CDR1 SNHLY and CDR2 FYNNEI. The CDR3 loop is CASSVEGRMNTEAFF. CDR3 bases: TGTGCCAGCAGTGTTGAGGGACGTATGAACACTGAAGCTTTCTTT. The complete variable domain, with remaining parts taken from reference TRBV2 and TRBJ1-1, reads EPEVTQTPSHQVTQMGQEVILRCVPISNHLYFYWYRQILGQKVEFLVSFYNNEISEKSEIFDDQFSVERPDGSNFTLKIRSTKLEDSAMYFCASSVEGRMNTEAFFGQGTRLTVV.

This clonotype was observed many times. This CDR3 reads CASSTSRGSNEQFF. The CDR3 DNA is TGCGCCAGCAGTACGAGCCGAGGATCCAATGAGCAGTTCTTC. The chain joins TRBV5-1 to TRBJ2-1; D remains unclear. The CDR3 is made up of 14 amino acids. Germline assignment: CDR1 SGHRS and CDR2 YFSETQ. The ends were cut back, 5 bases at V and 6 bases at J, with 15 bases in the middle.